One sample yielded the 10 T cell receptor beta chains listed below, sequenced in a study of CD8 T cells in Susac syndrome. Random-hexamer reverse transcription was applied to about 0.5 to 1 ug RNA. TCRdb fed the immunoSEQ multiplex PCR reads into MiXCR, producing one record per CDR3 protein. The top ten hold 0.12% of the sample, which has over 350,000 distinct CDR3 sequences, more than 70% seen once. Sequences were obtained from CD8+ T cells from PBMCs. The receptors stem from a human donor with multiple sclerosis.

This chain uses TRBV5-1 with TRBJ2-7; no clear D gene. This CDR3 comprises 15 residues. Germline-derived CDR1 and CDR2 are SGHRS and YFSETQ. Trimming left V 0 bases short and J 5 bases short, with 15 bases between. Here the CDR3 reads CASSLAEIVGNEQYF. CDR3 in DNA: TGCGCCAGCAGCTTGGCCGAAATTGTGGGGAACGAGCAGTACTTC.

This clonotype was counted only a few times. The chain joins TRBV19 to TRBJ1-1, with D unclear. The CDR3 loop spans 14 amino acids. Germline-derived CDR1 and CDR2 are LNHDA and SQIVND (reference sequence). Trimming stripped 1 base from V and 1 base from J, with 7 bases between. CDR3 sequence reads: CASSIGQENTEAFF. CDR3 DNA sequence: TGTGCCAGTAGTATAGGTCAAGAGAACACTGAAGCTTTCTTT.

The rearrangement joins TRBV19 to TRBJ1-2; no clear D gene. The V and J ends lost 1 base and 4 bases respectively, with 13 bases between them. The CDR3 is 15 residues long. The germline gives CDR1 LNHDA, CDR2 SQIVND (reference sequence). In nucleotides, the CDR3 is TGTGCCAGTAGTATAGTAGGTCCACCGACCTATGGCTACACCTTC. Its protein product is CASSIVGPPTYGYTF. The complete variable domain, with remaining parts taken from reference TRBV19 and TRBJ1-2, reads DGGITQSPKYLFRKEGQNVTLSCEQNLNHDAMYWYRQDPGQGLRLIYYSQIVNDFQKGDIAEGYSVSREKKESFPLTVTSAQKNPTAFYLCASSIVGPPTYGYTFGSGTRLTVV.

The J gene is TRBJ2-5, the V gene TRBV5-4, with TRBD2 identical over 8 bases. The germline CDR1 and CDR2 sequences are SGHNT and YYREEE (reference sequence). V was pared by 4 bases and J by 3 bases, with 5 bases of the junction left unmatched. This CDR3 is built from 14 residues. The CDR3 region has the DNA TGTGCCAGCAGCCCCGCGGGACTAGAAGAGACCCAGTACTTC. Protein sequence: CASSPAGLEETQYF.

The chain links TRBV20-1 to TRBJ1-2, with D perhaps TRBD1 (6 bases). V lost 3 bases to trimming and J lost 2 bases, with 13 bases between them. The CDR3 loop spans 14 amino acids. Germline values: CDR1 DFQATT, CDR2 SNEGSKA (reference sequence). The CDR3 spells CSARGSGGNYGYTF. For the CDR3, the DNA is TGCAGTGCTAGGGGGAGTGGGGGCAACTATGGCTACACCTTC.

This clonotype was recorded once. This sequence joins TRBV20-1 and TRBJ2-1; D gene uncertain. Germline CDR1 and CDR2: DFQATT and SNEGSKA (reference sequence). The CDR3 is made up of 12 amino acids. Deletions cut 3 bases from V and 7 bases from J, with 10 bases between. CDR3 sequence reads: CSASWKGNEQFF. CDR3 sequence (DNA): TGCAGTGCTAGTTGGAAGGGTAATGAGCAGTTCTTC.

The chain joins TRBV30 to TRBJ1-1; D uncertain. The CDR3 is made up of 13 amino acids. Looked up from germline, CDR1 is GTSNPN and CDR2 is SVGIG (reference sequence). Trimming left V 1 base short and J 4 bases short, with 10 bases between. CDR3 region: CAWSENGGTEAFF. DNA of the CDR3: TGTGCCTGGAGTGAAAATGGCGGCACTGAAGCTTTCTTT. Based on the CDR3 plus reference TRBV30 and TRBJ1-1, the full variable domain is SQTIHQWPATLVQPVGSPLSLECTVEGTSNPNLYWYRQAAGRGLQLLFYSVGIGQISSEVPQNLSASRPQDRQFILSSKKLLLSDSGFYLCAWSENGGTEAFFGQGTRLTVV.

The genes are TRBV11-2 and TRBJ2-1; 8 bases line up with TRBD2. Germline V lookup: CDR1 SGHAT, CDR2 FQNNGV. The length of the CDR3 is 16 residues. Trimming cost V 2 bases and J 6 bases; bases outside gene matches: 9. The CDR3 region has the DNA TGTGCCAGCAGCTTATGGACTAGCCCGAGATCCAATGAGCAGTTCTTC. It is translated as CASSLWTSPRSNEQFF.

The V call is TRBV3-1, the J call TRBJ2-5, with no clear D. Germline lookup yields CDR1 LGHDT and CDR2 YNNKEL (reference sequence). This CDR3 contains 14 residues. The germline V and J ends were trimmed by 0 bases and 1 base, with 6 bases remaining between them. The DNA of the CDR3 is TGTGCCAGCAGCCAAGAGGGAACCCAAGAGACCCAGTACTTC. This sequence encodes CASSQEGTQETQYF.

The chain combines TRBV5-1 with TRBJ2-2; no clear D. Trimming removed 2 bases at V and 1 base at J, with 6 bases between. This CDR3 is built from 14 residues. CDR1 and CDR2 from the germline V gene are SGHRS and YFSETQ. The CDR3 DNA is TGCGCCAGCAGCTTTCCATTGAACACCGGGGAGCTGTTTTTT. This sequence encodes CASSFPLNTGELFF.